Presented here are 28 T cell receptor beta chains from one specimen sequenced in a study of blood T cell repertoires in COVID-19 (dated by TCRdb to the early 2020s). Libraries were made using the immunoSEQ multiplex PCR assay. TCRdb stores this immuneACCESS table with in-frame sequences only. Part of the clones is absent; in the studies checked, under half of the shortfall reflects unresolved V genes, and no reason is known for the rest. The sample contains about 410,000 clones, about 90% of them found a single time. 1.7% of the sample belongs to the ten largest clones. The sample was PBMCs or T cells enriched from blood (not recorded which). These TCRs come from a woman between 25 and 40 years old who had recovered from COVID-19.

This clone appeared a few times. Other DNA sequences in the sample encode the same CDR3. The chain is built from TRBV5-1 and TRBJ2-7; D remains unclear. The CDR3 has 14 amino acids. Trimming removed 0 bases at V and 0 bases at J, with 7 bases between. Germline lookup yields CDR1 SGHRS and CDR2 YFSETQ. The CDR3 DNA reads as TGCGCCAGCAGCTTGGAAGGAGCCTCCTACGAGCAGTACTTC. As protein: CASSLEGASYEQYF.

The rearrangement uses TRBV12-5 and TRBJ1-1; possibly TRBD1 for D (6 bases). Looked up from germline, CDR1 is LGHNT and CDR2 is FRNRAP. The germline V and J ends were trimmed by 5 bases and 3 bases, with 16 bases remaining between them. CDR3 length: 15 amino acids. DNA of the CDR3: TGTGCTAGTGGTACTCGATCGGACAGCGACACTGAAGCTTTCTTT. Protein product: CASGTRSDSDTEAFF.

This clone has just one count. The V and J genes are TRBV2 and TRBJ2-7; D is ambiguous. Looked up from germline, CDR1 is SNHLY and CDR2 is FYNNEI. Trimming stripped 5 bases from V and 0 bases from J, with 5 bases between. The CDR3 runs 12 residues. CDR3 sequence: CASSWSSYEQYF. CDR3 coding DNA: TGTGCCAGCAGTTGGAGCTCCTACGAGCAGTACTTC. The full variable domain, its missing parts supplied by reference TRBV2 and TRBJ2-7, is EPEVTQTPSHQVTQMGQEVILRCVPISNHLYFYWYRQILGQKVEFLVSFYNNEISEKSEIFDDQFSVERPDGSNFTLKIRSTKLEDSAMYFCASSWSSYEQYFGPGTRLTVT.

This chain uses TRBV12-5 with TRBJ2-4, with TRBD1 matching over 9 bases. The CDR3 spans 17 residues. CDR1 is LGHNT and CDR2 is FRNRAP in the germline V gene. With 2 bases clipped from V and 7 bases from J, the junction kept 12 bases outside the gene matches. The DNA of the CDR3 is TGTGCTAGTGGTTTGCCCTCTGGACAGGGGAATAGTAACATTCAGTACTTC. Protein product: CASGLPSGQGNSNIQYF.

This chain joins TRBV2 and TRBJ1-2, with a weak D call TRBD1 (6 bases). V was clipped by 8 bases and J by 4 bases, with 20 bases between them. The CDR3 covers 15 residues. Germline-derived CDR1 and CDR2 are SNHLY and FYNNEI. The CDR3 sequence: CASHPTGVAPYGYTF. The CDR3 DNA is TGTGCCAGCCACCCGACAGGCGTCGCGCCCTATGGCTACACCTTC. Variable domain in full (rest from reference TRBV2 and TRBJ1-2): EPEVTQTPSHQVTQMGQEVILRCVPISNHLYFYWYRQILGQKVEFLVSFYNNEISEKSEIFDDQFSVERPDGSNFTLKIRSTKLEDSAMYFCASHPTGVAPYGYTFGSGTRLTVV.

The V and J genes are TRBV9 and TRBJ2-7; 8 bases align to TRBD1. The CDR3 has 15 residues. Germline CDR1 SGDLS, CDR2 YYNGEE. Unmatched junction bases numbered 11, after V lost 3 bases and J lost 6 bases. This chain's CDR3 is CASSAGGAPDGEQYF. The CDR3 DNA is TGTGCCAGCAGCGCAGGGGGCGCCCCTGATGGCGAGCAGTACTTC.

This clone has just one count. The J gene is TRBJ2-7, the V gene TRBV7-9; D may be TRBD1 (6 bases). The CDR3 is 13 residues long. CDR1 is SEHNR and CDR2 is FQNEAQ in the germline V gene (reference sequence). V was cut by 5 bases and J by 4 bases, with 12 bases left in between. The CDR3 reads CASSTQGVYEQYF. Here the CDR3 DNA reads TGTGCCAGCAGCACACAGGGAGTATACGAGCAGTACTTC.

This chain uses TRBV7-9 with TRBJ2-7; D is uncertain. Per the germline V gene, CDR1 is SEHNR and CDR2 is FQNEAQ (reference sequence). This CDR3 is 12 amino acids long. With 5 bases removed from V and 6 bases from J, the gap between germline ends came to 11 bases. The CDR3 DNA is TGTGCCAGCAGCCCGGAGTATGGCGAGCAGTACTTC. The encoded protein is CASSPEYGEQYF.

The chain joins TRBV19 to TRBJ1-4, with TRBD1 identical over 7 bases. The V gene end was trimmed by 6 bases and the J gene end by 5 bases; junction bases not matched to a gene: 3. This CDR3 spans 13 amino acids. CDR1 and CDR2 (germline): LNHDA, SQIVND (reference sequence). The CDR3 spells CASRIQGNEKLFF. The CDR3 coding sequence is TGTGCCAGTAGGATACAGGGGAATGAAAAACTGTTTTTT.

The J gene is TRBJ2-1, the V gene TRBV6-5, with 10 bases matching TRBD2. From germline, CDR1 is MNHEY and CDR2 SVGAGI. The V segment lost 3 bases and the J segment 7 bases; nucleotides outside the gene matches: 6. CDR3 length equals 15 residues. The CDR3 region has the DNA TGTGCCAGCAGTTATGTAGCGGGAGGACCAAATGAGCAGTTCTTC. It codes for CASSYVAGGPNEQFF.

This sequence joins TRBV30 and TRBJ2-7; D gene uncertain. Germline CDR1 reads GTSNPN; CDR2 reads SVGIG (reference sequence). V lost 1 base and J lost 1, with 5 bases in between. This CDR3 region has 12 residues. Here the CDR3 reads CAWSGVSYEQYF. CDR3 nucleotide sequence: TGTGCCTGGAGTGGAGTTTCCTACGAGCAGTACTTC.

This clone has a handful of counts. The chain is built from TRBV28 and TRBJ2-2, with 9 positions matching TRBD1. CDR1 is MDHEN, CDR2 SYDVKM, per germline. V trimming: 3 bases; J trimming: 7 bases; junction bases outside the gene matches: 3. The CDR3 is 14 residues long. CDR3 amino acids: CASSLTGGHGELFF. CDR3 coding DNA: TGTGCCAGCAGTTTGACAGGGGGTCACGGGGAGCTGTTTTTT.

The chain has TRBV4-2 and TRBJ1-3; 10 bases agree with TRBD1. The germline V gene encodes CDR1 LGHNA and CDR2 YNFKEQ. The CDR3 has 17 residues. V was clipped by 1 base and J by 2 bases; unmatched bases: 5. The CDR3 nucleotides are TGTGCCAGCAGCCAAGGATCGGGACAGGGGACTGGAAACACCATATATTTT. Encoded protein: CASSQGSGQGTGNTIYF.

The gene calls are TRBV2 and TRBJ2-1; D is possibly TRBD2 (6 bases). CDR1 is SNHLY, CDR2 FYNNEI, per germline. With 6 bases removed from V and 11 bases from J, the gap between germline ends came to 14 bases. The CDR3 is 12 amino acids. The CDR3 loop reads CASRVDGGKQFF. In nucleotides, the CDR3 is TGTGCCAGCAGAGTAGACGGAGGGAAGCAGTTCTTC.

The V gene is TRBV6-5, the J gene TRBJ2-1; the match to TRBD2 covers 8 bases. Per the germline V gene, CDR1 is MNHEY and CDR2 is SVGAGI. This CDR3 has 14 amino acids. V lost 6 bases, J lost 7 bases, and 8 bases stayed unmatched. The CDR3: CASSLSGSGNEQFF. In DNA form, the CDR3 reads TGTGCCAGCAGCTTAAGCGGGAGTGGGAATGAGCAGTTCTTC.

The rearrangement joins TRBV27 to TRBJ2-5, with TRBD1 matching over 11 bases. CDR3 length equals 14 residues. The V gene end was trimmed by 6 bases and the J gene end by 14 bases; junction bases not matched to a gene: 14. Per germline, CDR1 MNHEY and CDR2 SMNVEV (reference sequence). CDR3: CASRGDRGALREYF. Written as DNA, the CDR3 is TGTGCCAGCAGGGGGGACAGGGGGGCGCTACGAGAATACTTC.

The rearrangement uses TRBV3-1 (or the pseudogene TRBV3-2) and TRBJ1-3; D possibly corresponds to TRBD1 (6 bases). Germline loops: CDR1 LGHDT, CDR2 YNNKEL (reference sequence). The CDR3 runs 14 residues. Trimming took off 4 bases at V and 2 bases at J, with 9 bases between the two ends. CDR3 nucleotide sequence: TGTGCCAGCAGCCTCCCAGGGGCTGGAAACACCATATATTTT. This encodes CASSLPGAGNTIYF.

V and J are TRBV19 and TRBJ2-2, with 10 nucleotides matching TRBD2. Germline CDR1 reads LNHDA; CDR2 reads SQIVND (reference sequence). The CDR3 is made up of 16 amino acids. Trimming cost V 1 base and J 4 bases; bases outside gene matches: 3. In nucleotides, the CDR3 is TGTGCCAGTAGTATAGGTCTAGCGGGAGCCACCGGGGAGCTGTTTTTT. Its translation: CASSIGLAGATGELFF.

The V call is TRBV19, the J call TRBJ1-1, with D possibly matching TRBD1 (5 bases). V was trimmed by 5 bases and J by 0 bases, leaving 22 bases between them. The germline gives CDR1 LNHDA, CDR2 SQIVND (reference sequence). The CDR3 contains 18 residues. CDR3: CASSAGGGVGFLNTEAFF. As DNA, the CDR3 is TGTGCCAGTAGTGCGGGTGGAGGGGTCGGTTTCTTGAACACTGAAGCTTTCTTT.

J is TRBJ1-3 and V is TRBV7-2; 9 nucleotides agree with TRBD1. This CDR3 comprises 14 residues. Trimming removed 4 bases from V and 4 bases from J; junction bases left unmatched: 2. The germline gives CDR1 SGHTA, CDR2 FQGNSA. Written as DNA, the CDR3 is TGTGCCAGCAGCTATGGGACAGGGGGAAACACCATATATTTT. It specifies CASSYGTGGNTIYF.

J is TRBJ2-6 and V is TRBV30, with D perhaps TRBD2 (7 bases). Trimming cost V 6 bases and J 4 bases, with 16 bases left between them. The CDR3 extends over 15 amino acids. CDR1 and CDR2 (germline): GTSNPN, SVGIG (reference sequence). In DNA, the CDR3 is TGTGCCTGTGCCTTCGGGGGGCTCGGGGCCAACGTCCTGACTTTC. Its translation: CACAFGGLGANVLTF.

The chain couples TRBV7-8 to TRBJ2-5; 12 nucleotides line up with TRBD2. The CDR3 runs to 16 residues. Germline CDR1 is SGHVS and CDR2 is FQNEAQ. The trim removed 5 bases at V and 4 bases at J, leaving 8 bases unmatched. CDR3 residues: CASSMALAGGSETQYF. DNA for the CDR3: TGTGCCAGCAGCATGGCACTAGCGGGAGGATCAGAGACCCAGTACTTC.

The chain employs TRBV5-4 and TRBJ2-7; 7 bases are a match to TRBD1. V gave up 3 bases and J gave up 1 base; unmatched junction bases: 13. The CDR3 consists of 17 residues. Germline lookup yields CDR1 SGHNT and CDR2 YYREEE (reference sequence). The CDR3 is CASSSIGGTVVSYEQYF. The CDR3 nucleotides are TGTGCCAGCAGCTCAATAGGTGGGACAGTGGTTTCCTACGAGCAGTACTTC.

This sequence joins TRBV4-1 and TRBJ1-5, with TRBD1 matching 9 bases. The ends lost 8 bases at V and 7 bases at J; junction bases unmatched: 9. The CDR3 is 14 amino acids. Per germline, CDR1 MGHRA and CDR2 YSYEKL. DNA of the CDR3: TGCGCCAGCGCATGGGGACAGGGCGTACAGCCCCAGCATTTT. Encoded protein: CASAWGQGVQPQHF.

The chain combines TRBV19 with TRBJ1-2; D might be TRBD1 (5 bases). V shed 7 bases and J shed 2 bases, with 17 bases lying between them. Germline V CDR1 and CDR2: LNHDA, SQIVND (reference sequence). CDR3 size: 15 residues. DNA of the CDR3: TGTGCCAGTACGGGGGGTATATCCCAGAACTATGGCTACACCTTC. Translating it yields CASTGGISQNYGYTF. Looking up the rest from reference TRBV19 and TRBJ1-2 gives the full variable domain: DGGITQSPKYLFRKEGQNVTLSCEQNLNHDAMYWYRQDPGQGLRLIYYSQIVNDFQKGDIAEGYSVSREKKESFPLTVTSAQKNPTAFYLCASTGGISQNYGYTFGSGTRLTVV.

J is TRBJ2-7 and V is TRBV27; 7 nucleotides agree with TRBD2. This CDR3 has 15 residues. Germline CDR1 MNHEY, CDR2 SMNVEV (reference sequence). V lost 3 bases to trimming and J lost 3 bases; unmatched junction nucleotides: 8. In DNA form, the CDR3 reads TGTGCCAGCAGTTTTTGGGGGGGGAAGAGCTACGAGCAGTACTTC. As protein: CASSFWGGKSYEQYF.

In this sample, this clone turned up once. V gene TRBV6-5 combines with J gene TRBJ1-2; no firm D call. V was shortened by 3 bases and J by 4 bases, with 9 bases between the two germline ends. Looked up from germline, CDR1 is MNHEY and CDR2 is SVGAGI. CDR3 size: 13 residues. CDR3 coding DNA: TGTGCCAGCAGTTATAGCGTGGGCTATGGCTACACCTTC. Amino acids: CASSYSVGYGYTF.

This sequence joins TRBV6-5 and TRBJ1-5; D ambiguous. Germline V gives CDR1 MNHEY, CDR2 SVGAGI. This CDR3 is built from 15 residues. V lost 7 bases and J lost 1, with 14 bases in between. CDR3 in amino acids: CASKFGWESNQPQHF. The CDR3 region has the DNA TGTGCCAGCAAGTTCGGGTGGGAGAGCAATCAGCCCCAGCATTTT.